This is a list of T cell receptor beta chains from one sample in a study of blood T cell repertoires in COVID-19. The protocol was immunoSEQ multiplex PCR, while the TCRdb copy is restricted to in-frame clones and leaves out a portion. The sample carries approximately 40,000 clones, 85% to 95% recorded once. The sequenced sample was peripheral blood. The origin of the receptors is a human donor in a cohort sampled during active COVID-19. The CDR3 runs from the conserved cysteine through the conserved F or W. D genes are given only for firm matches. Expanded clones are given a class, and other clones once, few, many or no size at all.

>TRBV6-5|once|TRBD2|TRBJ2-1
CASSYGLVSLNEQFF
TGTGCCAGCAGTTACGGACTAGTCTCACTCAATGAGCAGTTCTTC
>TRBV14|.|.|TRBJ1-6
CASSQLSYNSPLHF
TGTGCCAGCAGCCAGCTATCGTATAATTCACCCCTCCACTTT
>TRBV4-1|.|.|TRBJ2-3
CASSQGVLDTQYF
TGCGCCAGCAGCCAAGGAGTACTGGATACGCAGTATTTT
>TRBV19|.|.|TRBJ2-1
CASSTSLRVVNEQFF
TGTGCCAGTAGTACGAGCCTTCGGGTCGTTAATGAGCAGTTCTTC
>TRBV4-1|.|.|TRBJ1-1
CASSPGGMNTEAFF
TGCGCCAGCAGCCCTGGAGGGATGAACACTGAAGCTTTCTTT
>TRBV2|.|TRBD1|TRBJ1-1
CASGRDRGVRTEAFF
TGTGCCAGCGGTAGGGACAGGGGTGTTCGCACTGAAGCTTTCTTT
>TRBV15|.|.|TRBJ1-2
CATSRDPDSPYGYTF
TGTGCCACCAGCAGAGACCCGGACAGTCCCTATGGCTACACCTTC
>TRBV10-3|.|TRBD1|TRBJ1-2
CATYNRGANYGYTF
TGTGCCACCTATAACAGGGGAGCTAACTATGGCTACACCTTC
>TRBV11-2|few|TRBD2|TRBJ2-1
CASSTGLAGIKDNEQFF
TGTGCCAGCAGCACCGGACTAGCGGGGATTAAAGACAATGAGCAGTTCTTC
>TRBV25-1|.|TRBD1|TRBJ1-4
CASSEYNRGANEKLFF
TGTGCCAGCAGTGAATACAACAGGGGAGCTAATGAAAAACTGTTTTTT
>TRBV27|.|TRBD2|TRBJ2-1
CASSSTSGGYNEQFF
TGTGCCAGCAGTTCCACTAGCGGCGGTTACAATGAGCAGTTCTTC
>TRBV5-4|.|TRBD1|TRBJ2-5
CASSGRTGGQETQYF
TGTGCCAGCAGCGGCCGGACAGGGGGGCAAGAGACCCAGTACTTC
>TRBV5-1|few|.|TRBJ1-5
CASSLTGISNQPQHF
TGCGCCAGCAGCTTAACAGGGATTAGCAATCAGCCCCAGCATTTT
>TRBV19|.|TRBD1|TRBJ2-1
CASSFRDRGNEQFF
TGTGCCAGTAGTTTCCGGGACAGGGGCAATGAGCAGTTCTTC
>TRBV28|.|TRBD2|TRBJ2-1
CASSSGLAAYNEQFF
TGTGCCAGCAGTTCGGGACTAGCGGCCTACAATGAGCAGTTCTTC
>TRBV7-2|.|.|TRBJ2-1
CASSSSVRRRNEQFF
TGTGCCAGCAGTTCGAGTGTTCGTAGAAGAAATGAGCAGTTCTTC
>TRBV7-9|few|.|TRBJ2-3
CASSLGDYSSTDTQYF
TGTGCCAGCAGCTTAGGCGATTATTCTAGCACAGATACGCAGTATTTT
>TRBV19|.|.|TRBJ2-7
CASSIAGSSYEQYF
TGTGCCAGTAGTATAGCGGGGTCGTCCTACGAGCAGTACTTC
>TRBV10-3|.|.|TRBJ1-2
CAIRGQQNGYTF
TGTGCCATCAGGGGGCAGCAAAATGGCTACACCTTC
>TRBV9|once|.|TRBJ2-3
CASSVDSYTQYF
TGTGCCAGCAGTGTGGACAGTTATACGCAGTATTTT
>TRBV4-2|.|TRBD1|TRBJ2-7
CASSQPPGQGHGYEQYF
TGTGCCAGCAGCCAACCCCCGGGACAGGGCCATGGCTACGAGCAGTACTTC
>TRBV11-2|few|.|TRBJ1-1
CASRSLRSGNTEAFF
TGTGCCAGCAGATCCTTGAGGTCGGGTAACACTGAAGCTTTCTTT
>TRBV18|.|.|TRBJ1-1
CASSPALTPTANTEAFF
TGTGCCAGCTCACCCGCCCTTACCCCGACAGCGAACACTGAAGCTTTCTTT
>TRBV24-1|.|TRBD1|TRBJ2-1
CATRDRRNEQFF
TGTGCCACCAGGGACAGGCGGAATGAGCAGTTCTTC
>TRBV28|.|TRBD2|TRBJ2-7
CASSLWVGLAATYEQYF
TGTGCCAGCAGTTTATGGGTGGGACTAGCGGCGACCTACGAGCAGTACTTC
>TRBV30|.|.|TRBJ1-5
CAWTPRDRGFRPQHF
TGTGCCTGGACCCCGAGGGACCGGGGGTTTAGACCCCAGCATTTT
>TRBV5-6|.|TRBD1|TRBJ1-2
CASSSAGGLIAGYTF
TGTGCCAGCAGCTCCGCAGGGGGGCTCATTGCTGGCTACACCTTC
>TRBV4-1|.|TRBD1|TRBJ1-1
CASSTGQGGDTEAFF
TGCGCCAGCAGCACGGGACAGGGTGGCGACACTGAAGCTTTCTTT